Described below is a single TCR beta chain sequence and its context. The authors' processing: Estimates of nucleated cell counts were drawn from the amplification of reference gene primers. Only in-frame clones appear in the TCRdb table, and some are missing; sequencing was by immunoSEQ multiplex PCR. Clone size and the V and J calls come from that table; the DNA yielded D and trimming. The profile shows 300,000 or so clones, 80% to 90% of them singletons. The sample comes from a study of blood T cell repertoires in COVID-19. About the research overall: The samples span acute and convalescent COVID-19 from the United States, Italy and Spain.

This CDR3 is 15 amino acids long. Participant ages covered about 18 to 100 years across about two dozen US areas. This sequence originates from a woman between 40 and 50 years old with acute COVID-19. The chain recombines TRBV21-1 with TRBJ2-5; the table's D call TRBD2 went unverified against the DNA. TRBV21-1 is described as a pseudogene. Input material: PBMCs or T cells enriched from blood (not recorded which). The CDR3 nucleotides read TGTGCCAGCAGCAAAGTGCGCAGGGGAGGGGAGACCCAGTACTTC. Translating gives CASSKVRRGGETQYF.